The 9 T cell receptor beta chains given below trace back to one sample, sequenced in a study of response to subunit inactivated influenza vaccine. TCRdb reprocessed the RT-PCR reads via MiXCR and lists one record per CDR3 protein. The data hold roughly 670,000 distinct CDR3 sequences, with 14% observed a single time. The sequenced sample was PBMCs from blood, obtained 14 days before vaccination. These receptors were obtained from a man aged 45-65 years who received an inactivated influenza vaccine.

This clonotype was picked up a small number of times. The chain has TRBV6-1 and TRBJ2-2; D possibly uses TRBD1 or TRBD2 (5 bases each). The germline CDR1 and CDR2 sequences are MNHNS and SASEGT. The V end lost 6 bases, the J end lost 3 bases, and 17 bases lay between the germline ends. This CDR3 has 16 residues. This chain's CDR3 is CASRTVWGSDTGELFF. The CDR3 DNA sequence: TGTGCCAGCAGGACAGTGTGGGGGTCGGACACCGGGGAGCTGTTTTTT.

V gene TRBV5-1 combines with J gene TRBJ2-7; the D gene is possibly TRBD1 (6 bases). The germline V and J ends were trimmed by 7 bases and 2 bases, with 19 bases remaining between them. CDR1 SGHRS and CDR2 YFSETQ come from the germline V gene. The CDR3 covers 15 residues. CDR3 loop: CASSEPEQGAYEQYF. CDR3 DNA: TGCGCCAGCTCCGAACCAGAACAGGGAGCCTACGAGCAGTACTTC.

This clonotype was seen ten or more times. CDR3 nucleotides: TGCAGTGCTAAGCCGGGGGGTGGCGAGCAGTTCTTC. Translated: CSAKPGGGEQFF. J is TRBJ2-1 and V is TRBV20-1; 7 nucleotides line up with TRBD2. The CDR3 is 12 residues long. With V trimmed by 4 bases and J by 10 bases, 7 bases remained unmatched. Germline V gene sequence: CDR1 DFQATT, CDR2 SNEGSKA (reference sequence).

This clonotype was seen many times. The chain is built from TRBV12-3 or TRBV12-4 and TRBJ2-1; TRBD2 matches at 7 bases. The V and J ends lost 0 bases and 8 bases, in that order; junction bases with no gene match: 4. This CDR3 region has 14 residues. The CDR3 is CASSLAGGPHEQFF. The CDR3 bases are TGTGCCAGCAGTTTAGCGGGAGGGCCCCATGAGCAGTTCTTC.

This clonotype was seen more than once but under ten times. The chain links TRBV30 to TRBJ2-4; 7 bases match TRBD1. The J segment lost 6 bases and the V segment lost 2 bases, leaving 4 bases of the junction unmatched. Germline assignment: CDR1 GTSNPN and CDR2 SVGIG (reference sequence). This CDR3 has 13 amino acids. CDR3 sequence (DNA): TGTGCCTGGAGTCGGACAGGTGGAAACATTCAGTACTTC. Protein sequence: CAWSRTGGNIQYF. The full variable domain, with the rest looked up from reference TRBV30 and TRBJ2-4, is SQTIHQWPATLVQPVGSPLSLECTVEGTSNPNLYWYRQAAGRGLQLLFYSVGIGQISSEVPQNLSASRPQDRQFILSSKKLLLSDSGFYLCAWSRTGGNIQYFGAGTRLSVL.

V and J are TRBV12-3 or TRBV12-4 and TRBJ1-5; D remains ambiguous. V lost 3 bases, J lost 2 bases, and 5 bases lay in between. The CDR3 extends over 13 amino acids. CDR3 sequence: CASSFSRNQPQHF. The CDR3 bases are TGTGCCAGCAGTTTTTCTCGCAATCAGCCCCAGCATTTT.

V is TRBV29-1 and J is TRBJ2-1, with D perhaps TRBD2 (6 bases). In germline, CDR1 is SQVTM, CDR2 ANQGSEA. The CDR3 is 12 residues long. V dropped 4 bases and J dropped 5 bases, with 9 bases sitting between them. The CDR3, as DNA: TGCAGCGTTGGGGGACTGAACAATGAGCAGTTCTTC. Its translation: CSVGGLNNEQFF.

The chain employs TRBV9 and TRBJ2-7; unclear D gene. The CDR3 contains 14 residues. Deletions cut 4 bases from V and 4 bases from J, with 15 bases between. Germline CDR1 reads SGDLS; CDR2 reads YYNGEE. The CDR3 loop reads CASSPQDLRYEQYF. Here the CDR3 DNA reads TGTGCCAGCAGCCCCCAGGACCTCCGGTACGAGCAGTACTTC.

This chain links TRBV29-1 with TRBJ2-7; D call uncertain. This CDR3 region has 11 residues. Germline V gene data show CDR1 as SQVTM and CDR2 as ANQGSEA. Between the trimmed V and J ends, which lost 7 bases and 0 bases, there was a span of 7 bases. CDR3 in amino acids: CSGLSSYEQYF. The CDR3 DNA sequence: TGCAGCGGACTCTCCTCCTACGAGCAGTACTTC.